The rows below give T cell receptor beta chains drawn from one sample of a study. TCRdb re-analysed the reads in MiXCR, keeping a single row per CDR3 protein. This sample has about 1,800 distinct CDR3 sequences, with about a quarter found just once. The specimen was CD8+ T cells (not recorded whether cultured). The receptors stem from a female donor. The CDR3 runs from the conserved cysteine through the conserved F or W. Some rows have no size entry. The others give once, few or many, or a class for an expanded clone.

>medium-sized|TRBV9
CASSVQGATDTQYF
>large|TRBV15
CATSRPGWTGGTEAFF
>medium-sized|TRBV5-6
CASSGDSGLSYNEQFF
>large|TRBV6-2/TRBV6-3
CASSSGTGGVGELFF
>medium-sized|TRBV19
CASSEGGPYEQYF
>NA|TRBV3-1
CASSQEQGGDGQFF
>large|TRBV25-1
CASKSQGFAEAFF
>NA|TRBV12-3/TRBV12-4
CASSLAGACNEQFF
>NA|TRBV24-1
CATSGAVPGRTEASF
>NA|TRBV5-6
CASSLDRGLYEQYF
>NA|TRBV11-3
CASSLSGVSSYNEQFF
>NA|TRBV5-1
CSSTLPGPEAFF
>medium-sized|TRBV7-2
CASSPAGGTYEQYF
>NA|TRBV6-1
CASSESPGAAYEQYF
>medium-sized|TRBV20-1
CSARVGLAGDRNEQYF
>large|TRBV20-1
CSARGVGDSSYNEQFF
>medium-sized|TRBV15
CATRLGGNNEQFF
>medium-sized|TRBV7-2
CASSPYSNQPQHF
>NA|TRBV24-1
CATSVTVPGRTEAFF
>NA|TRBV19
CASSSGTVNNGQFF
>NA|TRBV7-6
CASSLSGNSPLHF
>NA|TRBV4-3
CTGSQDGVGGSGTGELFF
>large|TRBV11-2
CASINPMRAYQETQYF
>large|TRBV19
CASSIDWTSGGLFNEQFF
>NA|TRBV5-1
CASSLESGLDGYTF
>NA|TRBV3-1
CASSQEGGQVRIQYF
>NA|TRBV6-2/TRBV6-3
CASGPTGTGFVGNTEAFF
>NA|TRBV20-1
CSARNCQGANTETFF
>NA|TRBV27
CASSTGPEQFF
>NA|TRBV12-3/TRBV12-4
CASSSLPREGGDTSYF
>medium-sized|TRBV4-1
CASSQTENTGELFF
>large|TRBV12-3/TRBV12-4
CASSAGTGEETQYF
>medium-sized|TRBV9
CASSVASGQGYEQYF
>medium-sized|TRBV5-1
CASIPSSGEQYF
>medium-sized|TRBV5-1
CASSPVLDTEAFF
>medium-sized|TRBV11-2
CASSFRLQRESDTEAFF
>medium-sized|TRBV30
CAWSVGTGAYEQYF
>medium-sized|TRBV9
CASSVGQGSQPQHF
>medium-sized|TRBV27
CASSLNRRQNGYTF
>large|TRBV20-1
CSARDLVRYEQYF
>medium-sized|TRBV6-6
CASSPNTGELFF
>medium-sized|TRBV30
CATEDSYNSPLHF
>medium-sized|TRBV10-3
CAISLEDSSYNEQFF
>medium-sized|TRBV5-6
CASSLGGGAGNEQFF
>large|TRBV15
CATSRTGAHEQYF
>NA|TRBV4-3
CASSLNVPRSGYEQYF
>medium-sized|TRBV27
CASSSGLAGGPITGELFF
>NA|TRBV10-3
CATAQGGQETQYF
>large|TRBV20-1
CSARSLFGPDGGSYEQYF
>medium-sized|TRBV19
CASSIDGGLYNEQFF
>NA|TRBV7-6
CAGSEGAGNQPQHF
>medium-sized|TRBV11-2
CASSLGGTGAAGQPQHF
>many|TRBV4-3
CASSQAGSSYNEQFF